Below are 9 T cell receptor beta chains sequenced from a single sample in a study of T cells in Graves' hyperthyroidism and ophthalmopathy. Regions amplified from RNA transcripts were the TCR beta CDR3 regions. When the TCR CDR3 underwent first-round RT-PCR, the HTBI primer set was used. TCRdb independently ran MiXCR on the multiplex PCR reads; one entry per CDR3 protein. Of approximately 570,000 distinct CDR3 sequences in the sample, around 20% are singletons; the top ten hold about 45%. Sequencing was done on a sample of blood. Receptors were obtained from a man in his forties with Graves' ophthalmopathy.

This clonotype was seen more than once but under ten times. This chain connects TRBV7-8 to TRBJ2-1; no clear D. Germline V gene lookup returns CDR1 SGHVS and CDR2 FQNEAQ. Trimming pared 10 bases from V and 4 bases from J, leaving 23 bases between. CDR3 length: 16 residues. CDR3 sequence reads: CATTPERAPLYNEQFF. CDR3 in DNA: TGTGCCACCACACCAGAACGGGCCCCACTGTACAATGAGCAGTTCTTC.

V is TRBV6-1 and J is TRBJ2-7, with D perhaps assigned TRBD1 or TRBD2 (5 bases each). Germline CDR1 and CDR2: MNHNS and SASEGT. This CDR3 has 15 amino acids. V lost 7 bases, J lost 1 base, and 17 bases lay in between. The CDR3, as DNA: TGTGCCAGCAAGGCCGGGACCTCGAGGTCCTACGAGCAGTACTTC. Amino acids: CASKAGTSRSYEQYF.

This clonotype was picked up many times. CDR3: CASSLSGTSGIADEQYF. CDR3 in DNA: TGTGCCAGCAGTTTATCCGGGACTAGCGGGATCGCCGACGAGCAGTACTTC. The rearrangement joins TRBV28 to TRBJ2-7; 13 bases fit TRBD2. V shed 1 base and J 5 bases; nucleotides not matched to a gene: 8. The CDR3 contains 17 residues. In germline, CDR1 is MDHEN, CDR2 SYDVKM. The full variable domain, rest sourced from reference TRBV28 and TRBJ2-7, is DVKVTQSSRYLVKRTGEKVFLECVQDMDHENMFWYRQDPGLGLRLIYFSYDVKMKEKGDIPEGYSVSREKKERFSLILESASTNQTSMYLCASSLSGTSGIADEQYFGPGTRLTVT.

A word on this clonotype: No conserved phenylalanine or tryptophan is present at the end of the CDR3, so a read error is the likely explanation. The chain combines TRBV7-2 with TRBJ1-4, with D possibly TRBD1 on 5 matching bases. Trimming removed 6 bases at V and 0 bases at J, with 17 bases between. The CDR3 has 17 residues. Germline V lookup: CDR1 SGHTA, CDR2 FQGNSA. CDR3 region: CASSPTGQSSTNEKLFS. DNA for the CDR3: TGTGCCAGCAGTCCTACCGGACAAAGCTCAACTAATGAAAAACTGTTTTCT.

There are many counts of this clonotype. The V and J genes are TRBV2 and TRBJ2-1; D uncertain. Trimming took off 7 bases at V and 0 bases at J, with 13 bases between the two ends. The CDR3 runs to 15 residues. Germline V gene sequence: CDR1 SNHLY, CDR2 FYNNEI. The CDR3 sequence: CASKILADSYNEQFF. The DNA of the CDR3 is TGTGCCAGCAAGATTTTAGCAGACTCCTACAATGAGCAGTTCTTC.

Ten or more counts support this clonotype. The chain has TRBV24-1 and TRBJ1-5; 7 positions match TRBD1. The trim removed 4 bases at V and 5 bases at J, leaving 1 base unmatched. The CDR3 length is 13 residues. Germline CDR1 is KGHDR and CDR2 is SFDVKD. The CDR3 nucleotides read TGTGCCACCAGTGACAGGGGGGATCAGCCCCAGCATTTT. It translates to CATSDRGDQPQHF.

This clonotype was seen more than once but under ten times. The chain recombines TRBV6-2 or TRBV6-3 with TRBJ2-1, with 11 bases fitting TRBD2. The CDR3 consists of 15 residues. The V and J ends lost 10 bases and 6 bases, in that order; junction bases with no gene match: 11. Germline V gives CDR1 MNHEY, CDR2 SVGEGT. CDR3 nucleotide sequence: TGTGCCACCGGAGAGGGACTAGCGGAGTCCAATGAGCAGTTCTTC. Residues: CATGEGLAESNEQFF.

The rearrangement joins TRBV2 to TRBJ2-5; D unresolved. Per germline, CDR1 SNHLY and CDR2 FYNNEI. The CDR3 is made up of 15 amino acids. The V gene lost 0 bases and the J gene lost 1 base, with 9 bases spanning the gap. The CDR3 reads CASSEARVGQETQYF. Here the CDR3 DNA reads TGTGCCAGCAGTGAAGCGCGAGTCGGCCAAGAGACCCAGTACTTC.

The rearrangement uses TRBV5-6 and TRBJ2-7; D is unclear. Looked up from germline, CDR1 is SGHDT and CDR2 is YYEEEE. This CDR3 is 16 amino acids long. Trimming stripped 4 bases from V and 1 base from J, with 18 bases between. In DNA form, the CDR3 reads TGTGCCAGCAGCCAAATAGAAGGCGCCGGATCCTACGAGCAGTACTTC. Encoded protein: CASSQIEGAGSYEQYF.